This T cell receptor beta chain comes out of a study of shared clonotypes between healthy human individuals. Researchers drew on around 83 million PBMCs for genomic DNA from unsorted samples. Trimming at V came to 5 bases and at J to 0 bases, leaving 4 bases not matched to a gene. CDR3 size: 15 residues. Germline lookup yields CDR1 SGHTA and CDR2 FQGTGA. Deep level was the assay's run setting. TCRdb's table, derived via immunoSEQ multiplex PCR, lists solely in-frame clones and lacks some. The data hold around 500,000 clones, with approximately 80% observed a single time. The TCR originated in a middle-aged woman in good health. Some clones in this sample may be carry-over from other donors' samples. V is TRBV7-3 and J is TRBJ1-1, with 9 bases aligning to TRBD1. Sample: PBMCs. In nucleotides, the CDR3 is TGTGCCAGCAGCCCGACAGGGGGGGTGAACACTGAAGCTTTCTTT. It codes for CASSPTGGVNTEAFF.